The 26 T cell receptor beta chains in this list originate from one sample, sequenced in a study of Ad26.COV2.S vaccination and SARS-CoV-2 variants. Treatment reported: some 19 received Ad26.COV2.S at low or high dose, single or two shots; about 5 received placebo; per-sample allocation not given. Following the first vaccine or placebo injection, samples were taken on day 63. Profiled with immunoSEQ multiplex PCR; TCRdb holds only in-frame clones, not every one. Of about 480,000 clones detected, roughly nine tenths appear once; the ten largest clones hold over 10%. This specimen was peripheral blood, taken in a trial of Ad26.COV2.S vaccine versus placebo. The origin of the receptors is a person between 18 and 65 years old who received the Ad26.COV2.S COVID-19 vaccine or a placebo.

CDR3 sequence: CASSGAGQYQETQYF. In DNA form, the CDR3 reads TGTGCCAGCAGTGGAGCGGGGCAGTACCAAGAGACCCAGTACTTC. The chain joins TRBV25-1 to TRBJ2-5, with 7 positions matching TRBD2. Germline-derived CDR1 and CDR2 are MGHDK and SYGVNS. This CDR3 has 15 residues. Trimming removed 4 bases from V and 0 bases from J; junction bases left unmatched: 5.

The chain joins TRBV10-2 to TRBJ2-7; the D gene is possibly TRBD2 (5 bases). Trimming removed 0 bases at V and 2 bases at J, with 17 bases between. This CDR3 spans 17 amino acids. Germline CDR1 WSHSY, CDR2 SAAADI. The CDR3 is CASSESIGSEYAYEQYF. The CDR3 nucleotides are TGCGCCAGCAGTGAGTCGATTGGTAGCGAATATGCCTACGAGCAGTACTTC.

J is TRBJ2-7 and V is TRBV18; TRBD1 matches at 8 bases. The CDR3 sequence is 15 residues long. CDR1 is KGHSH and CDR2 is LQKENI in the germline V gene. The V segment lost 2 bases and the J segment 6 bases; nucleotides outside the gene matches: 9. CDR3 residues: CASSPFPGQATEQYF. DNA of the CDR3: TGTGCCAGCTCACCATTCCCGGGACAGGCGACCGAGCAGTACTTC.

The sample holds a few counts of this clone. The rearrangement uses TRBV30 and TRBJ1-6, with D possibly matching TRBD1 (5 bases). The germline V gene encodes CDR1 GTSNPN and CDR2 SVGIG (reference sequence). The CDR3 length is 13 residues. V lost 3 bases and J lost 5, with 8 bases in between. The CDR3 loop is CAWREGNNSPLHF. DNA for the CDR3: TGTGCCTGGAGGGAGGGGAATAATTCACCCCTCCACTTT.

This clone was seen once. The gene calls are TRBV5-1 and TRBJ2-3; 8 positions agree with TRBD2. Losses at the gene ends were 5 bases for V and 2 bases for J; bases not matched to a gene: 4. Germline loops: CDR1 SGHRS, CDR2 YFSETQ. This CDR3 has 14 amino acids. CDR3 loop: CASSAGGSTDTQYF. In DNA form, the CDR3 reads TGCGCCAGCAGTGCGGGGGGATCCACAGATACGCAGTATTTT.

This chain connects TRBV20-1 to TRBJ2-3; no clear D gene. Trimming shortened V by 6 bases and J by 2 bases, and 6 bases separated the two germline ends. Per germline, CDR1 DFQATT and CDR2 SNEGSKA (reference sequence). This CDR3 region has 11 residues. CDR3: CSAQNTDTQYF. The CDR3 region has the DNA TGCAGTGCGCAGAACACAGATACGCAGTATTTT.

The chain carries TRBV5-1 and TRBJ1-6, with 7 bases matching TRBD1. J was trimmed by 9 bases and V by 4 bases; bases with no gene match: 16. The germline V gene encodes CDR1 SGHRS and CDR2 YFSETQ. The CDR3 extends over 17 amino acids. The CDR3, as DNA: TGCGCCAGCAGCGAATCACAGGGGCGCGACAGGCGTTCACCCCTCCACTTT. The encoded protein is CASSESQGRDRRSPLHF.

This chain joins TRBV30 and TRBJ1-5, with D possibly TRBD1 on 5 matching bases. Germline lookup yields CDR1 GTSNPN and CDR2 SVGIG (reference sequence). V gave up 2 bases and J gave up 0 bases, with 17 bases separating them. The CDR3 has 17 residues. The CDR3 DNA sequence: TGTGCCTGGAGTTCGGGACTCAATACCCATAGCAATCAGCCCCAGCATTTT. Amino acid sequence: CAWSSGLNTHSNQPQHF.

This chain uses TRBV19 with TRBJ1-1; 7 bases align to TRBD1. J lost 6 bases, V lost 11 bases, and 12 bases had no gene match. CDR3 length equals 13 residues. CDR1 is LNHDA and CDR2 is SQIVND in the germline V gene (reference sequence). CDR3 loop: CASRVRQGAEAFF. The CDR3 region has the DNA TGTGCCTCAAGAGTCAGACAGGGCGCTGAAGCTTTCTTT.

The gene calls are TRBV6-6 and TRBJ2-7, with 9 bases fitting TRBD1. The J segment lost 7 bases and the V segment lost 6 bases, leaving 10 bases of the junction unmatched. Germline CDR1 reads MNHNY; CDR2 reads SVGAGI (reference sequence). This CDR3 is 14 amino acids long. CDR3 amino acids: CASRTKTGGGEQYF. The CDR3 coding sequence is TGTGCCAGCAGGACAAAAACAGGGGGCGGGGAGCAGTACTTC.

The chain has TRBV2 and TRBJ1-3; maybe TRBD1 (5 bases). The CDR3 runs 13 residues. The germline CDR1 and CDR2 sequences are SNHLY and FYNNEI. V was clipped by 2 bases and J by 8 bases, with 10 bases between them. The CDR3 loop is CASSESRGDTIYF. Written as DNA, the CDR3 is TGTGCCAGCAGTGAATCGAGGGGAGACACCATATATTTT.

Here the CDR3 reads CAISPLSAANVLTF. The DNA of the CDR3 is TGTGCCATCAGTCCCTTGTCGGCGGCCAACGTCCTGACTTTC. The V gene is TRBV10-3, the J gene TRBJ2-6; D unclear. Germline CDR1 reads ENHRY; CDR2 reads SYGVKD. V lost 5 bases, J lost 6 bases, and 11 bases lay in between. The CDR3 spans 14 residues.

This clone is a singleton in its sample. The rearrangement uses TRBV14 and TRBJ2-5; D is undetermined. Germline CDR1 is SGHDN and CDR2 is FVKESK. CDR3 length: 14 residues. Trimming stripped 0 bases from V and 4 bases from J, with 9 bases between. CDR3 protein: CASSQDIGGETQYF. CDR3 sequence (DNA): TGTGCCAGCAGCCAAGATATAGGTGGAGAGACCCAGTACTTC.

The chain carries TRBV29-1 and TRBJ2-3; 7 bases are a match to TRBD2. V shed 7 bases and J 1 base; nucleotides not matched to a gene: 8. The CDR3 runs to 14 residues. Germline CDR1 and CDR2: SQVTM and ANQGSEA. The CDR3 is CSAKLAIRTDTQYF. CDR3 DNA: TGCAGCGCCAAACTAGCGATCCGCACAGATACGCAGTATTTT.

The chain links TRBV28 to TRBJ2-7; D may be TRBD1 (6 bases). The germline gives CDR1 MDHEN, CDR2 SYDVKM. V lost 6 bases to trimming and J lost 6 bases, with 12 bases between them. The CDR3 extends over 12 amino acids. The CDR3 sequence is CASSTGQPEQYF. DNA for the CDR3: TGTGCCAGCAGCACCGGACAGCCCGAGCAGTACTTC.

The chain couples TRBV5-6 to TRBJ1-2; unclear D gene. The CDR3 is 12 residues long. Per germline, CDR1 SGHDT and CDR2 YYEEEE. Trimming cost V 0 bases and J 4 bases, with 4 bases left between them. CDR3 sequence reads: CASSLDSYGYTF. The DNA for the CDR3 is TGTGCCAGCAGCTTGGATAGCTATGGCTACACCTTC.

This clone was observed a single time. DNA of the CDR3: TGCGCCAGCAGCCAAATAGCCGGGACAGGCATTTACGAGCAGTACTTC. It translates to CASSQIAGTGIYEQYF. V gene TRBV4-3 combines with J gene TRBJ2-7, with 8 bases lining up with TRBD1. J gave up 4 bases and V 2 bases, and 10 bases lay outside the gene matches. The CDR3 spans 16 residues. In germline, CDR1 is LGHNA, CDR2 YSLEER.

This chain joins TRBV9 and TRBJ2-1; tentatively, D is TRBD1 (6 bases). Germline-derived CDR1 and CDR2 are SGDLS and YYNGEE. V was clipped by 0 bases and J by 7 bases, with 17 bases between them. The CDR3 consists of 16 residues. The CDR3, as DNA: TGTGCCAGCAGCGTAGGGGACACACGTCGGGCGAATGAGCAGTTCTTC. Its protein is CASSVGDTRRANEQFF.

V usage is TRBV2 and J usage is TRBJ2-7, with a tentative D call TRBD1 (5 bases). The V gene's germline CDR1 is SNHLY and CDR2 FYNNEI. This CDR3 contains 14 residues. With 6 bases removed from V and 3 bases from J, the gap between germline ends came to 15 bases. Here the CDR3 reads CASRKGDWGYEQYF. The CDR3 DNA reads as TGTGCCAGCAGAAAAGGGGATTGGGGCTACGAGCAGTACTTC.

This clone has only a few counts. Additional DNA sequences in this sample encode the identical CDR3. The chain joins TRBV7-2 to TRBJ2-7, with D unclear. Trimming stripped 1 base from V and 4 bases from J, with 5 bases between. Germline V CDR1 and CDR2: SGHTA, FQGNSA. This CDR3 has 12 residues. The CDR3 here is CASSLVGYEQYF. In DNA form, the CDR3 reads TGTGCCAGCAGCTTAGTAGGGTACGAGCAGTACTTC.

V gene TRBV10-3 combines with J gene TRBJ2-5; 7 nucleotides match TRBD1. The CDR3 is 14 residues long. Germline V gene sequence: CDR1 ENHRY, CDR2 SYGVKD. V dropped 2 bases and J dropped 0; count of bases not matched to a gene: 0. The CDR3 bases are TGTGCCATCAGTGAGACAGGGGACCAAGAGACCCAGTACTTC. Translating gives CAISETGDQETQYF.

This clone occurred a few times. CDR3 bases: TGTGCCAGCGGAGGATTCGGGGGCGAGGACGAGCAGTACTTC. This translates into CASGGFGGEDEQYF. The chain has TRBV2 and TRBJ2-7; D could derive from TRBD1 or TRBD2 (6 bases each). In germline, CDR1 is SNHLY, CDR2 FYNNEI. The length of the CDR3 is 14 residues. V lost 8 bases and J 5 bases, leaving 19 bases between the germline ends.

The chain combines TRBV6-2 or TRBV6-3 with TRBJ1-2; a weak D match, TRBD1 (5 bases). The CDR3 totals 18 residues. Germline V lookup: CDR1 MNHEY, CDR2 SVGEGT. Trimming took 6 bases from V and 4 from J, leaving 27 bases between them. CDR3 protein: CASSRSGTGLLRGYGYTF. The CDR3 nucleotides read TGTGCCAGCAGCCGTTCCGGGACGGGCTTACTTCGGGGCTATGGCTACACCTTC.

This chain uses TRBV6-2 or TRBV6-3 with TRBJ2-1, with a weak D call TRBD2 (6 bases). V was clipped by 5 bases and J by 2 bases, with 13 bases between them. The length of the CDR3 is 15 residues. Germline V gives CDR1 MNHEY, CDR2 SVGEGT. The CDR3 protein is CASSRSGGPYNEQFF. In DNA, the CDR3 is TGTGCCAGCAGTCGTTCTGGAGGGCCCTACAATGAGCAGTTCTTC.

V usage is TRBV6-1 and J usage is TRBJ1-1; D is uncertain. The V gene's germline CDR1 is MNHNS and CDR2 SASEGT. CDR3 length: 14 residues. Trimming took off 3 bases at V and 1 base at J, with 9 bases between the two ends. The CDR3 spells CASSEAWQNTEAFF. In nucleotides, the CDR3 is TGTGCCAGCAGTGAGGCTTGGCAGAACACTGAAGCTTTCTTT.

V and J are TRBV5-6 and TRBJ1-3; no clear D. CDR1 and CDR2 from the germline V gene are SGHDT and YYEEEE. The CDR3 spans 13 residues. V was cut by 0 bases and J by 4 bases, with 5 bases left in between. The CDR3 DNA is TGTGCCAGCAGCTTGGGGAGAGGAAACACCATATATTTT. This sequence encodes CASSLGRGNTIYF.